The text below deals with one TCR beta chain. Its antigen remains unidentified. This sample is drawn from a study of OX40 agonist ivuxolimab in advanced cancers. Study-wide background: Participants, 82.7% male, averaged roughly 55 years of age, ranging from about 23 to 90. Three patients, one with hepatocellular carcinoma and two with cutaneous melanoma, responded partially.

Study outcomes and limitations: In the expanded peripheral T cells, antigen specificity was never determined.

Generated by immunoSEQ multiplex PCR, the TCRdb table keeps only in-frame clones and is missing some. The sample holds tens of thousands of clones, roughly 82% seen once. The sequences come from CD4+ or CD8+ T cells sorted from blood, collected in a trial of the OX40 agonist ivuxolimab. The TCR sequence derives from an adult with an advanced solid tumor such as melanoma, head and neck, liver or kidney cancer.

CDR3 sequence (DNA): TGCGCCAGCAGTTACAGCTCCTACGAGCAGTACTTC. It yields the protein CASSYSSYEQYF. V is TRBV10-2 and J is TRBJ2-7; no clear D. The CDR3 has 12 amino acids. Trimming pared 5 bases from V and 0 bases from J, leaving 5 bases between. Looked up from germline, CDR1 is WSHSY and CDR2 is SAAADI.